This T cell receptor beta chain was captured by sequencing in a study of beta chain features in type 1 diabetes. Study-level background: The samples had 90 million to 130 million sorted cells examined in all.

A note on this clone: Its antigen is not identified.

What was sequenced were expressed TCRB transcripts, since all of the isolated RNA had been reverse transcribed. Using immunoSEQ multiplex PCR, the repertoire was profiled, and TCRdb retains in-frame clones only, with some absent. The sample has around 320,000 clones, 14% seen once. Study-wide points: Any HLA type influence on TCRB rearrangement was left unresolved here. Moderate yet significant TCRB CDR3 shortening was seen in Type 1 diabetes patients in all four CD4+ subsets. A closer apparent resemblance between naive, central memory and Treg TCRB repertoires was seen in patients than in healthy donors.

The CDR3 sequence is 14 residues long. Germline CDR1 SGDLS, CDR2 YYNGEE. Between the trimmed V and J ends, which lost 0 bases and 7 bases, there was a span of 13 bases. The clonotype originates from a man younger than 45 in good health. This chain connects TRBV9 to TRBJ1-1; D uncertain. Sample: central memory CD4+ T cells from blood. CDR3 region: CASSVDLGSGEAFF. CDR3 coding DNA: TGTGCCAGCAGCGTAGATTTAGGTTCCGGTGAAGCTTTCTTT. Full variable domain (remainder filled in from reference TRBV9 and TRBJ1-1): DSGVTQTPKHLITATGQRVTLRCSPRSGDLSVYWYQQSLDQGLQFLIQYYNGEERAKGNILERFSAQQFPDLHSELNLSSLELGDSALYFCASSVDLGSGEAFFGQGTRLTVV.